The rows below give T cell receptor beta chains drawn from one sample of a study of blood T cell repertoires in COVID-19. Clones were read by immunoSEQ multiplex PCR, and TCRdb kept only the in-frame ones, dropping some. This table has some 190,000 clones, roughly nine tenths appearing once. The sample consisted of peripheral blood. All receptors come from a man younger than 45 with acute or convalescent COVID-19. The CDR3 runs from the conserved cysteine through the conserved F or W. The D gene is left open where the match is weak. Some rows mark clone size as missing; the rest say once, few, many or name a class of expanded clone.

d_call: TRBD1
v_call: TRBV19
clone_size: NA
j_call: TRBJ1-5
cdr3_nt: TGTGCCAGTAGTAGCGGGTCAGGGGGCGGAGGACAGCCCCAGCATTTT
cdr3_aa: CASSSGSGGGGQPQHF

d_call: NA
v_call: TRBV6-6
clone_size: NA
j_call: TRBJ1-1
cdr3_nt: TGTGCCAGCAGTTACCCCAATGAAGCTTTCTTT
cdr3_aa: CASSYPNEAFF

d_call: TRBD1
v_call: TRBV28
clone_size: NA
j_call: TRBJ1-2
cdr3_nt: TGTGCCTACAACGACAGGGTTGGGGGCTACACCTTC
cdr3_aa: CAYNDRVGGYTF

d_call: NA
v_call: TRBV3-1/TRBV3-2
clone_size: NA
j_call: TRBJ2-6
cdr3_nt: TGTGCCAGCAGCCCCCACTCCGGGTGGTCCTCCTCTGGGGCCAACGTCCTGACTTTC
cdr3_aa: CASSPHSGWSSSGANVLTF

d_call: NA
v_call: TRBV28
clone_size: few
j_call: TRBJ1-2
cdr3_nt: TGTGCCAGCGGGATAGGCGGGAGTGGCTACACCTTC
cdr3_aa: CASGIGGSGYTF

d_call: NA
v_call: TRBV28
clone_size: NA
j_call: TRBJ1-2
cdr3_nt: TGTGCCAGCAGTTTTGGGCTGGGGGGGCCGTTTTTTGGCTACACCTTC
cdr3_aa: CASSFGLGGPFFGYTF

d_call: NA
v_call: TRBV3-1/TRBV3-2
clone_size: NA
j_call: TRBJ2-2
cdr3_nt: TGTGCCAGCCATCGGAGGGGTGCGGAGCTGTTTTTT
cdr3_aa: CASHRRGAELFF

d_call: NA
v_call: TRBV28
clone_size: NA
j_call: TRBJ1-4
cdr3_nt: TGTGCCAGCAGTTTGTTCGGGGAAAAACTGTTTTTT
cdr3_aa: CASSLFGEKLFF

d_call: TRBD2
v_call: TRBV12-5
clone_size: once
j_call: TRBJ2-1
cdr3_nt: TGTGCTAGTGGTTTGCTAGTGACTAGCGGGGGGCCCAATGAGCAGTTCTTC
cdr3_aa: CASGLLVTSGGPNEQFF

d_call: NA
v_call: TRBV6-6
clone_size: NA
j_call: TRBJ1-1
cdr3_nt: TGTGCCAGCAGTTATGAGGCAGGGACTGAAGCTTTCTTT
cdr3_aa: CASSYEAGTEAFF